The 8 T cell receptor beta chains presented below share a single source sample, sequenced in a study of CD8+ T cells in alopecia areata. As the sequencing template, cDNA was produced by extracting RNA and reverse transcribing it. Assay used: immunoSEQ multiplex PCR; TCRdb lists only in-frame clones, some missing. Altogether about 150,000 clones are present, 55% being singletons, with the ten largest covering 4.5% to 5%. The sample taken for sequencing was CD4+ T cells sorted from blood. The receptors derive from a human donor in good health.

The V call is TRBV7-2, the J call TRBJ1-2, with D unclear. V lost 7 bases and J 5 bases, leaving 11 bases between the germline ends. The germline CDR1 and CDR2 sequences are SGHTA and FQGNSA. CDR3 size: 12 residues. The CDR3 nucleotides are TGTGCCAGCACTATAACGGGGTATGGCTACACCTTC. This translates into CASTITGYGYTF.

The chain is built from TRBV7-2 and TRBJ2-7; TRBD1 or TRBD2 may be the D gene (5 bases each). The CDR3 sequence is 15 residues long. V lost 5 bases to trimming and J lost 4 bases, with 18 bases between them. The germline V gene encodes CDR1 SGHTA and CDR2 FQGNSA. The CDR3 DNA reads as TGTGCCAGCAGCCCACGGTCGGCAGGGAGATACGAGCAGTACTTC. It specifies CASSPRSAGRYEQYF.

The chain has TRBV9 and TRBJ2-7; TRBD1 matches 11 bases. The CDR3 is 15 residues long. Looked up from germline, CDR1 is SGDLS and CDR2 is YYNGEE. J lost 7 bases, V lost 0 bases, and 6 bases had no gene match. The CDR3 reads CASSVGGQGAYEQYF. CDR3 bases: TGTGCCAGCAGCGTAGGAGGACAGGGGGCGTATGAGCAGTACTTC.

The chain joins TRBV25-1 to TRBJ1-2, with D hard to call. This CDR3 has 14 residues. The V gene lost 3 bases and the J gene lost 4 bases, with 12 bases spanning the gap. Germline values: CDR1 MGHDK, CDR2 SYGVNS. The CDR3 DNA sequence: TGTGCCAGCAGTGACGCCCGGGTCGCCTATGGCTACACCTTC. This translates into CASSDARVAYGYTF.

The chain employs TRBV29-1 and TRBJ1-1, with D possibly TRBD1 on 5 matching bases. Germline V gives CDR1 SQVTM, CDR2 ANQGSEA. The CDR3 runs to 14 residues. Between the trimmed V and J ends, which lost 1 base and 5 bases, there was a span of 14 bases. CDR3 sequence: CSVEVGAGWTEAFF. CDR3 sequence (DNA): TGCAGCGTTGAAGTGGGTGCAGGGTGGACTGAAGCTTTCTTT.

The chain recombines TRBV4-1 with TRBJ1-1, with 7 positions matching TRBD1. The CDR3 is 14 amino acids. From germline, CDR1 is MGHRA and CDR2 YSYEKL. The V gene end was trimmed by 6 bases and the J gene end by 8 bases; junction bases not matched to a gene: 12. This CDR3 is CASRSQQGPLEAFF. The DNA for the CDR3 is TGCGCCAGCAGGTCTCAACAGGGGCCACTCGAAGCTTTCTTT.

The CDR3 DNA sequence: TGCGCCAGCAGCCCGGGGGGAGGCTCTATTCAGCATTTT. Its translation: CASSPGGGSIQHF. The V call is TRBV5-1, the J call TRBJ1-5; D possibly corresponds to TRBD1 (5 bases). V dropped 4 bases and J dropped 13 bases, with 18 bases sitting between them. The CDR3 runs 13 residues. From germline, CDR1 is SGHRS and CDR2 YFSETQ.

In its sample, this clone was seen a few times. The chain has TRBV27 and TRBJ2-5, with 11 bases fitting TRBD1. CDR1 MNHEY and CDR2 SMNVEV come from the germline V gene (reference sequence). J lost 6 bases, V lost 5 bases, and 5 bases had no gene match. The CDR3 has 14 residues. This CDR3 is CASSKRDRGKTQYF. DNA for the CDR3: TGTGCCAGCAGTAAACGGGACAGGGGGAAGACCCAGTACTTC.